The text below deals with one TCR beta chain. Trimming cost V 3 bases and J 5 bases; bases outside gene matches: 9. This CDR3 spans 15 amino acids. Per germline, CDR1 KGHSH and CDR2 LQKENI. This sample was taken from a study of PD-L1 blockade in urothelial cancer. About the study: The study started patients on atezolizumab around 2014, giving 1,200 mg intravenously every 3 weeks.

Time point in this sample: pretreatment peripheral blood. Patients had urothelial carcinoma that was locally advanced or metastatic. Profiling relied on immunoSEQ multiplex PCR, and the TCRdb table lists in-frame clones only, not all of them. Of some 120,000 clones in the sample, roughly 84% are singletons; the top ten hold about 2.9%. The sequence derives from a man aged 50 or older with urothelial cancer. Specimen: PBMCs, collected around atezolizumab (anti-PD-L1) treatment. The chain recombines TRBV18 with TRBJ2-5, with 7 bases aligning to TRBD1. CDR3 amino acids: CASSPRQGSGETQYF. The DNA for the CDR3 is TGTGCCAGCTCACCGAGACAGGGATCGGGTGAGACCCAGTACTTC. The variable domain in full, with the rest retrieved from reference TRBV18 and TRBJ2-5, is NAGVMQNPRHLVRRRGQEARLRCSPMKGHSHVYWYRQLPEEGLKFMVYLQKENIIDESGMPKERFSAEFPKEGPSILRIQQVVRGDSAAYFCASSPRQGSGETQYFGPGTRLLVL.